This TCR beta chain is from a study of T cell repertoires in cytomegalovirus infection. Study-wide context: Public TCR beta signatures provided an indication of both CMV infection and a matching HLA type. Study-level results: Dominant in the ex vivo response were TCR beta clonotypes restricted by HLA-C and specific for CMV. Accumulated public TCR beta family frequency recognized individuals carrying CMV together with the relevant HLA.

Using its own MiXCR run on the reads, TCRdb lists one record per CDR3 protein. The sample holds approximately 500,000 distinct CDR3 sequences, approximately 26% seen once. Germline V CDR1 and CDR2: SGHTA, FQGNSA. Deletions cut 5 bases from V and 5 bases from J, with 14 bases between. The CDR3 is made up of 14 amino acids. The sample holds a few counts of this clonotype. Its target is unknown. The specimen was PBMCs. This sequence joins TRBV7-2 and TRBJ2-3, with D maybe TRBD2 (6 bases). This sequence was found in a human donor in good health (CMV status not recorded). Some clones in this sample may be carry-over from other donors' samples. The CDR3 DNA is TGTGCCAGCAGCCTCGGACTACCGAAAGATACGCAGTATTTT. Its translation: CASSLGLPKDTQYF.